These 28 T cell receptor beta chains originate from one sample sequenced in a study of shared clonotypes between healthy human individuals. The table came from immunoSEQ multiplex PCR; TCRdb's copy has only in-frame clones and leaves some out. The sample has roughly 1,500,000 clones; approximately 98% are singletons. Source material: naive CD4+ T cells sorted from blood. Subset specified: CD45RA+ positively selected. The receptor source for this set is a man aged 25-45 years in good health.

The V call is TRBV6-4, the J call TRBJ2-1; 9 nucleotides align to TRBD1. This CDR3 is 16 amino acids long. The ends lost 5 bases at V and 1 base at J; junction bases unmatched: 6. Germline-derived CDR1 and CDR2 are MRHNA and SNTAGT. This CDR3 is CASSITTGGSYNEQFF. The CDR3 nucleotides read TGTGCCAGCAGTATAACGACAGGGGGATCCTACAATGAGCAGTTCTTC.

Written as DNA, the CDR3 is TGTGCCAGCAGTGCTTTCCTAGCGGGAGACAAGGAGACCCAGTACTTC. Its translation: CASSAFLAGDKETQYF. V gene TRBV6-1 combines with J gene TRBJ2-5; 10 nucleotides match TRBD2. Germline values: CDR1 MNHNS, CDR2 SASEGT. The CDR3 covers 16 residues. Losses at the gene ends were 4 bases for V and 5 bases for J; bases not matched to a gene: 10.

V gene TRBV7-2 combines with J gene TRBJ1-1; 8 positions agree with TRBD1. Germline V gene sequence: CDR1 SGHTA, CDR2 FQGNSA. This CDR3 has 17 residues. Germline trimming cut 3 bases from V and 0 bases from J; bases unmatched to any gene: 9. The CDR3 nucleotides read TGTGCCAGCAGCTTCCCCCGGGACAGGTCCGTGAACACTGAAGCTTTCTTT. Residues: CASSFPRDRSVNTEAFF. The full variable domain, rest sourced from reference TRBV7-2 and TRBJ1-1, is GAGVSQSPSNKVTEKGKDVELRCDPISGHTALYWYRQSLGQGLEFLIYFQGNSAPDKSGLPSDRFSAERTGGSVSTLTIQRTQQEDSAVYLCASSFPRDRSVNTEAFFGQGTRLTVV.

This chain uses TRBV6-6 with TRBJ2-7, with D possibly matching TRBD1 (5 bases). CDR3 length: 16 residues. The ends were cut back, 2 bases at V and 0 bases at J, with 14 bases in the middle. In germline, CDR1 is MNHNY, CDR2 SVGAGI (reference sequence). CDR3 nucleotides: TGTGCCAGCAGTTACGCGACAGTTGAGAGCTCCTACGAGCAGTACTTC. It encodes CASSYATVESSYEQYF.

This clone occurred once. The chain joins TRBV18 to TRBJ2-7; 7 bases agree with TRBD2. CDR3 length: 20 residues. J gave up 3 bases and V 3 bases, and 23 bases lay outside the gene matches. The germline gives CDR1 KGHSH, CDR2 LQKENI. The CDR3 reads CASSPRPNGTTQRLFYEQYF. In nucleotides, the CDR3 is TGTGCCAGCTCACCGAGACCAAACGGGACTACACAAAGACTATTCTACGAGCAGTACTTC.

This chain connects TRBV28 to TRBJ1-1; no reliable D call. There are 14 residues in the CDR3. The V end lost 2 bases, the J end lost 3 bases, and 10 bases lay between the germline ends. Germline-derived CDR1 and CDR2 are MDHEN and SYDVKM. In DNA, the CDR3 is TGTGCCAGCAGTTTAAGGACCCCCCACACTGAAGCTTTCTTT. It codes for CASSLRTPHTEAFF. The full variable domain, with the rest looked up from reference TRBV28 and TRBJ1-1, is DVKVTQSSRYLVKRTGEKVFLECVQDMDHENMFWYRQDPGLGLRLIYFSYDVKMKEKGDIPEGYSVSREKKERFSLILESASTNQTSMYLCASSLRTPHTEAFFGQGTRLTVV.

This sequence joins TRBV18 and TRBJ1-4; maybe TRBD1 (6 bases). CDR1 KGHSH and CDR2 LQKENI come from the germline V gene. The CDR3 has 14 amino acids. The germline V and J ends were trimmed by 5 bases and 7 bases, with 14 bases remaining between them. The CDR3 loop reads CASSLQGLGEKLFF. CDR3 coding DNA: TGTGCCAGCTCATTACAGGGTCTTGGTGAAAAACTGTTTTTT.

As for this clone: This CDR3 is also generated by other DNA sequences in the sample. This chain connects TRBV6-5 to TRBJ2-3; D is uncertain. Trimming removed 5 bases from V and 3 bases from J, with 3 bases in between. Germline CDR1 MNHEY, CDR2 SVGAGI. The CDR3 is 11 amino acids. The chain's CDR3 is CASSQTDTQYF. CDR3 DNA: TGTGCCAGCAGTCAAACAGATACGCAGTATTTT.

The V gene is TRBV19, the J gene TRBJ2-4, with TRBD1 matching over 9 bases. The length of the CDR3 is 15 residues. Germline V lookup: CDR1 LNHDA, CDR2 SQIVND (reference sequence). The J segment lost 2 bases and the V segment lost 7 bases, leaving 6 bases of the junction unmatched. CDR3 DNA: TGTGCCAGTACGCCGGGACAGGGTTCCAAAAACATTCAGTACTTC. It translates to CASTPGQGSKNIQYF. The variable domain in full, with the rest retrieved from reference TRBV19 and TRBJ2-4, is DGGITQSPKYLFRKEGQNVTLSCEQNLNHDAMYWYRQDPGQGLRLIYYSQIVNDFQKGDIAEGYSVSREKKESFPLTVTSAQKNPTAFYLCASTPGQGSKNIQYFGAGTRLSVL.

The chain employs TRBV11-3 and TRBJ2-1; 13 bases fit TRBD2. This CDR3 region has 17 residues. J gave up 4 bases and V 1 base, and 4 bases lay outside the gene matches. CDR1 is SGHNT, CDR2 YENEEA, per germline. The CDR3 reads CASSLVQGLAGYNEQFF. The CDR3 bases are TGTGCCAGCAGCTTAGTACAGGGACTAGCGGGGTACAATGAGCAGTTCTTC.

The chain employs TRBV7-9 and TRBJ2-3, with 12 positions matching TRBD2. The CDR3 has 16 amino acids. Germline V CDR1 and CDR2: SEHNR, FQNEAQ (reference sequence). Unmatched junction bases numbered 5, after V lost 5 bases and J lost 2 bases. The CDR3 loop reads CASSIGLAGITDTQYF. The DNA of the CDR3 is TGTGCCAGCAGCATAGGACTAGCGGGGATCACAGATACGCAGTATTTT.

The gene calls are TRBV2 and TRBJ2-7; D is perhaps TRBD2 (5 bases). Germline V gene sequence: CDR1 SNHLY, CDR2 FYNNEI. This CDR3 is 11 amino acids long. Trimming stripped 6 bases from V and 6 bases from J, with 9 bases between. CDR3 in DNA: TGTGCCAGCAGCCTAGCCAGCGAGCAGTACTTC. As protein: CASSLASEQYF.

This chain uses TRBV27 with TRBJ2-1; TRBD2 matches at 8 bases. The CDR3 consists of 16 residues. V lost 4 bases, J lost 3 bases, and 8 bases stayed unmatched. CDR1 and CDR2 from the germline V gene are MNHEY and SMNVEV (reference sequence). Here the CDR3 reads CASSSPSGWVYNEQFF. CDR3 coding DNA: TGTGCCAGCAGTTCCCCTAGCGGGTGGGTCTACAATGAGCAGTTCTTC.

This chain connects TRBV15 to TRBJ2-2, with D hard to call. This CDR3 has 15 amino acids. CDR1 and CDR2 (germline): LNHNV, YYDKDF (reference sequence). Trimming cost V 0 bases and J 5 bases, with 10 bases left between them. The CDR3 DNA reads as TGTGCCACCAGCAGAGATCGCGACTTTACCGGGGAGCTGTTTTTT. This sequence encodes CATSRDRDFTGELFF.

J is TRBJ2-7 and V is TRBV18; D gene uncertain. The CDR3 has 16 residues. V was cut by 0 bases and J by 4 bases, with 16 bases left in between. Germline values: CDR1 KGHSH, CDR2 LQKENI. CDR3 residues: CASSPPGWQEGYEQYF. Here the CDR3 DNA reads TGTGCCAGCTCACCACCGGGTTGGCAGGAAGGTTACGAGCAGTACTTC.

The CDR3: CASSYTYRGRRDNQPQHF. The DNA for the CDR3 is TGCGCCAGCAGTTATACCTACAGGGGGCGTCGCGACAATCAGCCCCAGCATTTT. The chain carries TRBV23-1 and TRBJ1-5, with 9 bases fitting TRBD1. TRBV23-1 is classed as an ORF, of uncertain function. The CDR3 consists of 18 residues. The J segment lost 3 bases and the V segment lost 5 bases, leaving 14 bases of the junction unmatched.

The chain uses TRBV6-4 and TRBJ2-1; maybe TRBD2 (6 bases). This CDR3 region has 16 residues. The germline V gene encodes CDR1 MRHNA and CDR2 SNTAGT. V gave up 6 bases and J gave up 0 bases, with 15 bases separating them. This CDR3 is CASRHSGIISYNEQFF. The CDR3 DNA reads TGTGCCAGCAGGCATAGCGGCATCATCTCCTACAATGAGCAGTTCTTC.

Note on this clone: Other DNA sequences within the sample encode an identical CDR3. This chain connects TRBV7-2 to TRBJ2-7; no firm D call. Germline V lookup: CDR1 SGHTA, CDR2 FQGNSA. The CDR3 is 13 residues long. Trimming took off 0 bases at V and 3 bases at J, with 6 bases between the two ends. The CDR3 region has the DNA TGTGCCAGCAGCTTAGCGGCCAACTACGAGCAGTACTTC. Translated: CASSLAANYEQYF.

The chain has TRBV9 and TRBJ2-1; D is undetermined. CDR1 and CDR2 (germline): SGDLS, YYNGEE. This CDR3 has 14 residues. Trimming stripped 1 base from V and 8 bases from J, with 13 bases between. CDR3 residues: CASSVRAHPYEQFF. The CDR3 bases are TGTGCCAGCAGCGTAAGAGCCCACCCCTATGAGCAGTTCTTC.

The genes are TRBV2 and TRBJ2-5; TRBD1 matches at 7 bases. The CDR3 runs 14 residues. J was trimmed by 5 bases and V by 6 bases; bases with no gene match: 9. Germline V gene data show CDR1 as SNHLY and CDR2 as FYNNEI. In DNA form, the CDR3 reads TGTGCCAGCAGGCGTGACAGGGAGTATGAGACCCAGTACTTC. As protein: CASRRDREYETQYF.

The chain has TRBV28 and TRBJ1-2; weak D call: TRBD1 (5 bases). V was pared by 2 bases and J by 7 bases, with 11 bases between. The CDR3 extends over 13 amino acids. From germline, CDR1 is MDHEN and CDR2 SYDVKM. The CDR3 coding sequence is TGTGCCAGCAGTTTAAGCCGGGGGGGTGGCTACACCTTC. The encoded protein is CASSLSRGGGYTF.

This chain connects TRBV5-1 to TRBJ2-5; weak D call: TRBD2 (5 bases). V was trimmed by 5 bases and J by 4 bases, leaving 15 bases between them. This CDR3 region has 14 residues. Germline V gene lookup returns CDR1 SGHRS and CDR2 YFSETQ. The CDR3 coding sequence is TGCGCCAGCAGTCGCGGACTGGTCCGAGAGACCCAGTACTTC. This translates into CASSRGLVRETQYF.

This clone was seen a single time. The genes are TRBV5-1 and TRBJ1-2; D is possibly TRBD1 (5 bases). The CDR3 sequence is 13 residues long. Germline lookup yields CDR1 SGHRS and CDR2 YFSETQ. V lost 6 bases, J lost 3 bases, and 12 bases lay in between. The CDR3 spells CASTALGDYGYTF. The CDR3 DNA follows: TGCGCCAGCACAGCTTTGGGGGACTATGGCTACACCTTC.

The rearrangement joins TRBV7-9 to TRBJ2-7; possibly TRBD1 for D (6 bases). V shed 1 base and J shed 2 bases, with 9 bases lying between them. The CDR3 is 14 residues long. Germline values: CDR1 SEHNR, CDR2 FQNEAQ (reference sequence). DNA of the CDR3: TGTGCCAGCAGCTTAGACAGGGATACCTACGAGCAGTACTTC. Its protein is CASSLDRDTYEQYF.

The chain has TRBV27 and TRBJ2-7; 7 bases fit TRBD2. Trimming removed 5 bases from V and 2 bases from J; junction bases left unmatched: 12. This CDR3 contains 16 residues. CDR1 MNHEY and CDR2 SMNVEV come from the germline V gene (reference sequence). The CDR3, as DNA: TGTGCCAGCAGTCGACTGGCAGCGGGAAACACCTACGAGCAGTACTTC. It codes for CASSRLAAGNTYEQYF.

As concerns this clone: Other DNA sequences in the same sample also yield this CDR3. This chain uses TRBV5-4 with TRBJ2-5; D is ambiguous. The germline gives CDR1 SGHNT, CDR2 YYREEE (reference sequence). V gave up 2 bases and J gave up 2 bases, with 1 base separating them. The CDR3 contains 11 residues. The CDR3 reads CASSLQETQYF. DNA for the CDR3: TGTGCCAGCAGCTTACAAGAGACCCAGTACTTC.

This sequence joins TRBV7-6 and TRBJ2-3; no clear D. This CDR3 is 15 amino acids long. Germline V gives CDR1 SGHVS, CDR2 FNYEAQ. The germline V and J ends were trimmed by 2 bases and 0 bases, with 9 bases remaining between them. The CDR3 bases are TGTGCCAGCAGCTTACTCGGTGCTAGCACAGATACGCAGTATTTT. Its translation: CASSLLGASTDTQYF.

This chain links TRBV5-1 with TRBJ1-3, with D possibly TRBD1 on 6 matching bases. This CDR3 spans 19 amino acids. Germline CDR1 is SGHRS and CDR2 is YFSETQ. V lost 2 bases to trimming and J lost 1 base, with 22 bases between them. As DNA, the CDR3 is TGCGCCAGCAGCTTACTACAAACCGGGACAAGGACTTCTGGAAACACCATATATTTT. Amino acid sequence: CASSLLQTGTRTSGNTIYF. Based on the CDR3 plus reference TRBV5-1 and TRBJ1-3, the full variable domain is KAGVTQTPRYLIKTRGQQVTLSCSPISGHRSVSWYQQTPGQGLQFLFEYFSETQRNKGNFPGRFSGRQFSNSRSEMNVSTLELGDSALYLCASSLLQTGTRTSGNTIYFGEGSWLTVV.